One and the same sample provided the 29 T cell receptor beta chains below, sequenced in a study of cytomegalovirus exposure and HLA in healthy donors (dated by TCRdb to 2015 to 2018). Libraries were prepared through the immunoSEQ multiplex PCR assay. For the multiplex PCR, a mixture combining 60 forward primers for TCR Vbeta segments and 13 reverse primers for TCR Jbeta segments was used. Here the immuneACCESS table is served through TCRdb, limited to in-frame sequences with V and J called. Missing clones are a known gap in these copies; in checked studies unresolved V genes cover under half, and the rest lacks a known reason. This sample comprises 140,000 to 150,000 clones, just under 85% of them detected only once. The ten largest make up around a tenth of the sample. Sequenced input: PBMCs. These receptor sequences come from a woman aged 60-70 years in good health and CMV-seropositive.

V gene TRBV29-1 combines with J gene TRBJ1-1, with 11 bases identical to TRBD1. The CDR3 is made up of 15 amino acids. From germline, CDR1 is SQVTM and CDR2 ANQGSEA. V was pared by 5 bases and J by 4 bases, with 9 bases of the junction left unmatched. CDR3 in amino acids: CSVRSDRGPGTEAFF. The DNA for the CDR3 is TGCAGCGTTCGATCGGACAGGGGGCCGGGCACTGAAGCTTTCTTT.

CDR3 DNA sequence: TGTGCCAGCAGTTCGTACGGGAGTCGCGAGCAGTACTTC. This encodes CASSSYGSREQYF. This rearrangement joins TRBV28 to TRBJ2-7; a possible D gene is TRBD2 (6 bases). Germline V CDR1 and CDR2: MDHEN, SYDVKM. Trimming pared 4 bases from V and 6 bases from J, leaving 13 bases between. CDR3 length: 13 residues.

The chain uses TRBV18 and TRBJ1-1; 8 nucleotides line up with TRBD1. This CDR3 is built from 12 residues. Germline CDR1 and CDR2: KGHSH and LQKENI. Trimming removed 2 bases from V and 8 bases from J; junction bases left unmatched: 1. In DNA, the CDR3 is TGTGCCAGCTCACCAGACAGGGGCGAAGCTTTCTTT. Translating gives CASSPDRGEAFF.

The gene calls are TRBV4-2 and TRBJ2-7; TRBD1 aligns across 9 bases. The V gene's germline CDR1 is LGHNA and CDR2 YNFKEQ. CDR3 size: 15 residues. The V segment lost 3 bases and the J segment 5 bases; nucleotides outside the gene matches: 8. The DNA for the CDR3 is TGTGCCAGCAGCCAGCGCCGGGACAGGGATGACGAGCAGTACTTC. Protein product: CASSQRRDRDDEQYF.

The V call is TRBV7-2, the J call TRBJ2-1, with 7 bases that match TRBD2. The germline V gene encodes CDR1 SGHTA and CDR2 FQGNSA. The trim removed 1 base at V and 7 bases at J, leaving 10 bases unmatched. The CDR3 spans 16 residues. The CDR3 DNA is TGTGCCAGCAGCTTAGGGGGCAGGACTAGTAATAATGAGCAGTTCTTC. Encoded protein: CASSLGGRTSNNEQFF.

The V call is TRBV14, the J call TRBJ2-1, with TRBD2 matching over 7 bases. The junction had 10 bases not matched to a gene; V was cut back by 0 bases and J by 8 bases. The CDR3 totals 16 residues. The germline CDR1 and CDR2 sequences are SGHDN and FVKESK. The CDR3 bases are TGTGCCAGCAGCCAAGAGGCCTGGACTAGAGTCGATGAGCAGTTCTTC. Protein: CASSQEAWTRVDEQFF. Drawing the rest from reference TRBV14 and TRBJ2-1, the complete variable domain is EAGVTQFPSHSVIEKGQTVTLRCDPISGHDNLYWYRRVMGKEIKFLLHFVKESKQDESGMPNNRFLAERTGGTYSTLKVQPAELEDSGVYFCASSQEAWTRVDEQFFGPGTRLTVL.

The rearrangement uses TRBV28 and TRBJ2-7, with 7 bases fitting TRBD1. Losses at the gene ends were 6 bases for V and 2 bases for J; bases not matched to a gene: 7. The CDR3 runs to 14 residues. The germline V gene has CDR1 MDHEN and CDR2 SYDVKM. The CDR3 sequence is CASSLYRGPYEQYF. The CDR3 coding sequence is TGTGCCAGCAGCCTCTACAGGGGCCCCTACGAGCAGTACTTC.

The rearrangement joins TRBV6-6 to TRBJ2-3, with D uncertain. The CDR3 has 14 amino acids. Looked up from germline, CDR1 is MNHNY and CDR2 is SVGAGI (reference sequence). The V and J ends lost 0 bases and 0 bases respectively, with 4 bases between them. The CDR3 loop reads CASSYSTSTDTQYF. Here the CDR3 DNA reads TGTGCCAGCAGTTACTCGACAAGCACAGATACGCAGTATTTT.

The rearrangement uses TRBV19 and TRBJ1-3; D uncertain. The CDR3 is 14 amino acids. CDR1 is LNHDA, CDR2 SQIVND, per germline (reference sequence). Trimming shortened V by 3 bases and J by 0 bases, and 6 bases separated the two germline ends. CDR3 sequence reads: CASSMGYSGNTIYF. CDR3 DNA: TGTGCCAGTAGTATGGGCTACTCTGGAAACACCATATATTTT.

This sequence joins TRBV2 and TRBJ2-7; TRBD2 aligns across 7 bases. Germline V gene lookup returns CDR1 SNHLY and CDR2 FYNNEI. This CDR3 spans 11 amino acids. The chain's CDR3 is CATQRDYEQYF. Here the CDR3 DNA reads TGTGCTACGCAGCGGGACTACGAGCAGTACTTC. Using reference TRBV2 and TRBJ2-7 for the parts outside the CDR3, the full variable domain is EPEVTQTPSHQVTQMGQEVILRCVPISNHLYFYWYRQILGQKVEFLVSFYNNEISEKSEIFDDQFSVERPDGSNFTLKIRSTKLEDSAMYFCATQRDYEQYFGPGTRLTVT.

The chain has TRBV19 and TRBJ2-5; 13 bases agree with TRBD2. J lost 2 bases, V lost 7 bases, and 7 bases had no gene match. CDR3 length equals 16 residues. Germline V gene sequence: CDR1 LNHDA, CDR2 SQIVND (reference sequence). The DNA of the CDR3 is TGTGCCAGTACCCCCTCGGGACTAGCGGGACAAGAGACCCAGTACTTC. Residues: CASTPSGLAGQETQYF.

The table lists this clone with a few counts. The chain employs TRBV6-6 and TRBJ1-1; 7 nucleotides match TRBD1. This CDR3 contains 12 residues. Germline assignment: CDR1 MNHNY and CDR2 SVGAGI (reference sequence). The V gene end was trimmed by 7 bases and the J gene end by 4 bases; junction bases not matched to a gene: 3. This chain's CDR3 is CASTRQGTEAFF. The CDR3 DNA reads TGTGCCAGCACGAGACAGGGCACTGAAGCTTTCTTT.

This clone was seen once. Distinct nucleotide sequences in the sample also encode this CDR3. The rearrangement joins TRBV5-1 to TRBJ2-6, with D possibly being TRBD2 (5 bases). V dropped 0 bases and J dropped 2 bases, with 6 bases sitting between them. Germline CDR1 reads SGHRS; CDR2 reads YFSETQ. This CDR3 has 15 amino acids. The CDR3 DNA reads TGCGCCAGCAGCTTGGGAGGGACTGGGGCCAACGTCCTGACTTTC. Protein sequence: CASSLGGTGANVLTF.

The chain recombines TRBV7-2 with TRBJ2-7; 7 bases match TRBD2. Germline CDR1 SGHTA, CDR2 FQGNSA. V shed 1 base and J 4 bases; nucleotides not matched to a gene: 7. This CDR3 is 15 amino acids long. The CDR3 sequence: CASSLEASGSYEQYF. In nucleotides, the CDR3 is TGTGCCAGCAGCTTAGAGGCTAGCGGTTCGTACGAGCAGTACTTC. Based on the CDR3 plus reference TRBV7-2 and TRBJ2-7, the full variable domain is GAGVSQSPSNKVTEKGKDVELRCDPISGHTALYWYRQSLGQGLEFLIYFQGNSAPDKSGLPSDRFSAERTGGSVSTLTIQRTQQEDSAVYLCASSLEASGSYEQYFGPGTRLTVT.

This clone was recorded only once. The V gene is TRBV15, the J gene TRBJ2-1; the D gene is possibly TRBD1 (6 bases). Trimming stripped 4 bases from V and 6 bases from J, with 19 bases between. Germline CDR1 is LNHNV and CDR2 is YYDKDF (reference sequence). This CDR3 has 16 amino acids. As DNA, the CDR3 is TGTGCCACCAGCAAAACCACAGGGTTCCCCTCCAATGAGCAGTTCTTC. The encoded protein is CATSKTTGFPSNEQFF.

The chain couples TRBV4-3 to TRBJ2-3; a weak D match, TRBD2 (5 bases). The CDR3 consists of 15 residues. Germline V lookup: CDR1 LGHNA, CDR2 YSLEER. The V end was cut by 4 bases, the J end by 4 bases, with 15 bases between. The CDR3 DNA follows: TGCGCCAGCAGCCTCGACCGTATCGGGGCAGATACGCAGTATTTT. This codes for CASSLDRIGADTQYF.

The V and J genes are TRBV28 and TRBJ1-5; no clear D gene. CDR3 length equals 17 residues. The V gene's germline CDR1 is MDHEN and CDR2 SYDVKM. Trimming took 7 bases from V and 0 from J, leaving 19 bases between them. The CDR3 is CASTSGGDGYSNQPQHF. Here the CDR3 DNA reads TGTGCCAGCACCTCGGGTGGAGACGGATATAGCAATCAGCCCCAGCATTTT.

This chain's CDR3 is CASSPVDSYEQYF. The CDR3 DNA reads as TGTGCCAGCTCACCTGTGGACAGCTACGAGCAGTACTTC. V and J are TRBV18 and TRBJ2-7, with D possibly being TRBD1 (6 bases). V was clipped by 3 bases and J by 3 bases, with 9 bases between them. Germline-derived CDR1 and CDR2 are KGHSH and LQKENI. This CDR3 comprises 13 residues.

The CDR3 DNA sequence: TGTGCCAGCAGCCTAACTAGCGGGAGAGGGGAGACCCAGTACTTC. Translating gives CASSLTSGRGETQYF. The V gene is TRBV7-9, the J gene TRBJ2-5, with 11 bases aligning to TRBD2. The germline CDR1 and CDR2 sequences are SEHNR and FQNEAQ (reference sequence). With V trimmed by 5 bases and J by 5 bases, 7 bases remained unmatched. This CDR3 region has 15 residues.

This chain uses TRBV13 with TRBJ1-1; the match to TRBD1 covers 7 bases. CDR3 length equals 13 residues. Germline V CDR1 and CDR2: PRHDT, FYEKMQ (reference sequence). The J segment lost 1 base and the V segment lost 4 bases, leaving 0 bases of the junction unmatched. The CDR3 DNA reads TGTGCCAGCAGCTACAGGGGGAACACTGAAGCTTTCTTT. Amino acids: CASSYRGNTEAFF.

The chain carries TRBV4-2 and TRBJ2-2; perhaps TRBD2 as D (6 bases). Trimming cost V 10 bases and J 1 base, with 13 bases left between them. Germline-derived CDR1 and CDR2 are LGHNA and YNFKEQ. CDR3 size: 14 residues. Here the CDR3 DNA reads TGTGCCACCTCTCGGCGGGAGAACACCGGGGAGCTGTTTTTT. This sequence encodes CATSRRENTGELFF.

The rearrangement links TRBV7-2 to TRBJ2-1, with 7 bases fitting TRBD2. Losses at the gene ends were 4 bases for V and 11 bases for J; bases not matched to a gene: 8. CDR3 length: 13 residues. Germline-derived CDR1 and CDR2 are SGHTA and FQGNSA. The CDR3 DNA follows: TGTGCCAGCAGCTCCGGGACTACCACGCAGCAGTTCTTC. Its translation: CASSSGTTTQQFF.

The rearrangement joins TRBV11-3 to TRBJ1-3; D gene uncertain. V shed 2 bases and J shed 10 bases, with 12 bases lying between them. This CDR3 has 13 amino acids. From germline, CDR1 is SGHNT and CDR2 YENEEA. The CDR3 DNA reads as TGTGCCAGCAGCTTATTTAGCGACGCGACCATATATTTT. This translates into CASSLFSDATIYF.

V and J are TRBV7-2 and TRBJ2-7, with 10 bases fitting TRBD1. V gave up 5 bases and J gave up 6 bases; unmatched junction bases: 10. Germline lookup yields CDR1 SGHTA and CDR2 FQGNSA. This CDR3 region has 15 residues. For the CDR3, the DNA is TGTGCCAGCAGCCCCTCGACAGGGGGCCCGGTCGAGCAGTACTTC. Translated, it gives CASSPSTGGPVEQYF.

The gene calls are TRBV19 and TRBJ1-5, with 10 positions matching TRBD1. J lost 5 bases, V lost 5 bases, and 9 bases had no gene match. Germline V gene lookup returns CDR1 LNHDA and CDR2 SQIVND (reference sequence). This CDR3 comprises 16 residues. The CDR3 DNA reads TGTGCCAGTAGTCCTCTTGGGACAGGGGTTTATCAGCCCCAGCATTTT. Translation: CASSPLGTGVYQPQHF.

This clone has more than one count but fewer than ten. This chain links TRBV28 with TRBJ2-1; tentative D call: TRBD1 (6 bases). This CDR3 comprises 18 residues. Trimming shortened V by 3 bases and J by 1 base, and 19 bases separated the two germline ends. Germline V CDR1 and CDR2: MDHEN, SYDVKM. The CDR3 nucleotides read TGTGCCAGCAGTTTGGGGATACAGGGCCCTCTTTCCTACAATGAGCAGTTCTTC. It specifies CASSLGIQGPLSYNEQFF.

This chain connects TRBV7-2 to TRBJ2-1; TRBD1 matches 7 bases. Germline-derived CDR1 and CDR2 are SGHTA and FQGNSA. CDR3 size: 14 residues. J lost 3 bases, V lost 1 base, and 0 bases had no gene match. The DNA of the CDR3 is TGTGCCAGCAGCTTAGACAGGGGCTACAATGAGCAGTTCTTC. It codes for CASSLDRGYNEQFF.

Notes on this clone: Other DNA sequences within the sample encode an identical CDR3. DNA for the CDR3: TGCGCCAGCAGCTTAGACAGGGGGGCCGGGGAGCTGTTTTTT. Translated: CASSLDRGAGELFF. The chain links TRBV5-1 to TRBJ2-2, with 9 bases fitting TRBD1. Trimming removed 2 bases from V and 6 bases from J; junction bases left unmatched: 2. Germline lookup yields CDR1 SGHRS and CDR2 YFSETQ. CDR3 length equals 14 residues. Combining the CDR3 with reference TRBV5-1 and TRBJ2-2 gives the whole variable domain KAGVTQTPRYLIKTRGQQVTLSCSPISGHRSVSWYQQTPGQGLQFLFEYFSETQRNKGNFPGRFSGRQFSNSRSEMNVSTLELGDSALYLCASSLDRGAGELFFGEGSRLTVL.

The CDR3 DNA is TGTGCCAGCAGCCAAGGGGACAGGGATGCTGAATGCGCTTTCTTT. Protein sequence: CASSQGDRDAECAFF. The V call is TRBV4-2, the J call TRBJ1-1; 9 bases match TRBD1. Germline loops: CDR1 LGHNA, CDR2 YNFKEQ. The V and J ends lost 1 base and 11 bases, in that order; junction bases with no gene match: 11. The CDR3 totals 15 residues.